This T cell receptor (beta chain) stems from a study of T cell repertoires in ileal Crohn's disease. Across the whole study: Surgery for a complication: stricturing in about 61%, penetrating in approximately 40%. The MI sample came from the proximal margin of the surgical specimen. Study-level points and caveats: All patients with clonality above 26.8% had endoscopic recurrence. High-frequency clones were more common in sorted CD8 than CD4 cells.

Points on this clone: Its target is not known.

Time point in this sample: proximal margin of the surgical specimen (macroscopically non-inflamed). The CDR3 length is 15 residues. The germline gives CDR1 MNHNY, CDR2 SVGAGI (reference sequence). V was shortened by 6 bases and J by 4 bases, with 19 bases between the two germline ends. Measured with immunoSEQ multiplex PCR; TCRdb has only the in-frame clones, and not every one. The sample contains several thousand clones, roughly 80% of which appear only once. V and J are TRBV6-6 and TRBJ2-7; D is possibly TRBD1 or TRBD2 (5 bases each). This clonotype originated in an adult with Crohn's disease. The sample comprised ileal tissue. The CDR3 reads CASSILRDGLYEQYF. CDR3 DNA: TGTGCCAGCAGCATACTACGGGACGGTTTGTACGAGCAGTACTTC.